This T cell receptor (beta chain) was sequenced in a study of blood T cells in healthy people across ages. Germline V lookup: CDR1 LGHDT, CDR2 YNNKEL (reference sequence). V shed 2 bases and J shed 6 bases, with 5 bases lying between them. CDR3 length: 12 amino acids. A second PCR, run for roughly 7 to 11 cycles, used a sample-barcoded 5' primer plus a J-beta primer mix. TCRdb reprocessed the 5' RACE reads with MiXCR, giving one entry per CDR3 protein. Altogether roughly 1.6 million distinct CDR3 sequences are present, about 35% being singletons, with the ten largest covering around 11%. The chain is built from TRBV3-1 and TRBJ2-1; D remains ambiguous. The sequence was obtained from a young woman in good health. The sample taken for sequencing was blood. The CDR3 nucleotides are TGTGCCAGCAGCCAAAAGAGCAATGAGCAGTTCTTC. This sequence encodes CASSQKSNEQFF.